The rows below give T cell receptor beta chains drawn from one sample of a study of blood T cell repertoires in COVID-19. Sequencing used immunoSEQ multiplex PCR; TCRdb keeps in-frame clones, though not all of them. The data contain fewer than 250,000 clones, over 80% of them singletons. The sequenced sample consisted of peripheral blood. These receptors originate from a human donor in a cohort sampled during active COVID-19. Both conserved end residues are trimmed from each CDR3.

v_call cdr3_aa
TRBV4-2 ASSRTGESWEAF
TRBV6-6 ASRGDRNYEQY
TRBV6-2/TRBV6-3 ASSSLQGVATNEKLF
TRBV3-1/TRBV3-2 ASSQTPLGQLAGGADTQY
TRBV4-1 ASSQDWRGDTEAF
TRBV19 ASSPFRQGGSPLH
TRBV11-2 ASGQLDSRQETQY
TRBV6-5 ASSPGGGGETQY
TRBV11-2 ASSDSRQGNEKLF
TRBV4-2 ASSQTSGYSYEQY
TRBV6-6 ASSLGTSLTQETQY
TRBV7-3 ASSPRGGNSPLH
TRBV7-9 ASSSRLAGAGELF
TRBV15 ATSRSGGAPKNIQY
TRBV6-5 ASSYSKGTDTQY
TRBV2 ASMWDSASEQY
TRBV3-1/TRBV3-2 ASSLADIGTGELF
TRBV9 ASSVGTLQYNEQF
TRBV6-6 ASNSGLAGGGETQY
TRBV18 ASSPRPAGENSYEQY
TRBV10-3 AIGQIANTGELF
TRBV6-5 ASRAAWGPGNTIY
TRBV19 ASSQQETQY
TRBV25-1 ASSGYSNPSYNEQF
TRBV6-5 ASSSRYNQPQH
TRBV6-2/TRBV6-3 ASSYPTGHEQF
TRBV24-1 ATSNTGTTYEQY
TRBV29-1 SAMTPRDGYT
TRBV9 ASSVEAGSNYGYT
TRBV7-2 ASSLVADSNQPQH
TRBV19 ASSKGSGGYT
TRBV19 ASTTGYTGELF
TRBV9 ASSPRLAVSTDTQY
TRBV9 ASSVSGSSYNEQF
TRBV19 ASSRGGVSNQPQH
TRBV7-9 ASRRPGRGLSYEQY
TRBV12-3/TRBV12-4 ASSPQGAYEQY
TRBV18 ASSSGQGNSGHYEQY
TRBV4-2 ASTIRQGNWDEQF
TRBV9 ASSVVRRRINSPLH
TRBV5-4 ASSNDVPGES
TRBV3-1/TRBV3-2 ASSQDFSTSGRASEQF
TRBV11-2 ASSPLGLHSGNTIY
TRBV10-3 AINPGQGYEQY
TRBV11-2 ASSSGLNGYT
TRBV5-4 ASSLRIADSYNEQF
TRBV11-2 ASSDTYSTDTQY
TRBV18 ASSPLGGNIYEQY